These 20 T cell receptor beta chains were sequenced from one sample in a study of shared clonotypes between healthy human individuals. The method was immunoSEQ multiplex PCR; TCRdb's version includes in-frame clones alone and lacks a portion of them. In the table there are 470,000 or so clones, 60% to 80% of which are singletons. Input material: PBMCs. The receptors here all came from a woman between 40 and 55 years old in good health. Some clones in this sample may be carry-over from other donors' samples.

V usage is TRBV25-1 and J usage is TRBJ1-2; D perhaps matches TRBD1 (6 bases). The germline gives CDR1 MGHDK, CDR2 SYGVNS. Trimming cost V 1 base and J 8 bases, with 26 bases left between them. The CDR3 length is 18 residues. The CDR3 region is CASSELGRGPEYLGGYTF. The CDR3, as DNA: TGTGCCAGCAGTGAATTAGGTCGGGGGCCAGAGTACTTAGGAGGCTACACCTTC.

V gene TRBV19 combines with J gene TRBJ1-3; 12 bases are a match to TRBD1. CDR3 size: 16 residues. Trimming at V came to 5 bases and at J to 4 bases, leaving 6 bases not matched to a gene. In germline, CDR1 is LNHDA, CDR2 SQIVND (reference sequence). The CDR3 region has the DNA TGTGCCAGTAGTTCAACGGGACAGGGGGCCGGAAACACCATATATTTT. It is translated as CASSSTGQGAGNTIYF.

V gene TRBV29-1 combines with J gene TRBJ1-5, with a weak D call TRBD1 (6 bases). CDR1 and CDR2 from the germline V gene are SQVTM and ANQGSEA. This CDR3 region has 13 residues. V was pared by 5 bases and J by 3 bases, with 11 bases between. CDR3: CSVTQGYNQPQHF. CDR3 coding DNA: TGCAGCGTTACCCAGGGGTACAATCAGCCCCAGCATTTT.

This clone was recorded many times. The chain joins TRBV29-1 to TRBJ2-7; D unresolved. The CDR3 runs 12 residues. Germline V CDR1 and CDR2: SQVTM, ANQGSEA. The V end was cut by 4 bases, the J end by 5 bases, with 12 bases between. This chain's CDR3 is CSVVTASDEQYF. The CDR3 DNA sequence: TGCAGCGTTGTCACCGCCAGCGACGAGCAGTACTTC.

The chain couples TRBV29-1 to TRBJ2-7; D tentatively fits TRBD1 or TRBD2 (5 bases each). Germline CDR1 reads SQVTM; CDR2 reads ANQGSEA. V shed 7 bases and J shed 2 bases, with 12 bases lying between them. The CDR3 sequence is 12 residues long. CDR3 sequence (DNA): TGCAGCGCAACCGGGACCCCCTACGAGCAGTACTTC. The encoded protein is CSATGTPYEQYF.

The chain carries TRBV28 and TRBJ2-1, with 7 nucleotides matching TRBD2. The germline V gene has CDR1 MDHEN and CDR2 SYDVKM. There are 15 residues in the CDR3. Trimming removed 7 bases from V and 4 bases from J; junction bases left unmatched: 10. The CDR3 protein is CASTLGGMGYNEQFF. The CDR3 DNA reads TGTGCCAGCACCCTGGGGGGGATGGGATACAATGAGCAGTTCTTC. The whole variable domain, filled in from reference TRBV28 and TRBJ2-1, reads DVKVTQSSRYLVKRTGEKVFLECVQDMDHENMFWYRQDPGLGLRLIYFSYDVKMKEKGDIPEGYSVSREKKERFSLILESASTNQTSMYLCASTLGGMGYNEQFFGPGTRLTVL.

This chain joins TRBV10-1 and TRBJ2-7, with TRBD1 matching 7 bases. This CDR3 contains 15 residues. Germline V gene data show CDR1 as WNHNN and CDR2 as SYGVQD (reference sequence). V shed 4 bases and J 2 bases; nucleotides not matched to a gene: 8. CDR3 protein: CASSGSGTAAYEQYF. The CDR3 DNA sequence: TGCGCCAGCAGTGGTTCCGGGACAGCCGCCTACGAGCAGTACTTC.

As for this clone: Since a far larger clone is one base different, this is likely a read error. Other nucleotide sequences in the sample specify the same CDR3. This chain uses TRBV13 with TRBJ1-5; D gene uncertain. This CDR3 region has 12 residues. V was cut by 5 bases and J by 4 bases, with 6 bases left in between. The germline gives CDR1 PRHDT, CDR2 FYEKMQ (reference sequence). The CDR3 DNA reads TGTGCCAGCAGCGCTAATAATCAGCCCCAGCATTTT. Translated, it gives CASSANNQPQHF. Variable domain in full (rest from reference TRBV13 and TRBJ1-5): AAGVIQSPRHLIKEKRETATLKCYPIPRHDTVYWYQQGPGQDPQFLISFYEKMQSDKGSIPDRFSAQQFSDYHSELNMSSLELGDSALYFCASSANNQPQHFGDGTRLSIL.

The chain carries TRBV28 and TRBJ1-5; tentatively, D is TRBD1 (6 bases). CDR3 length: 18 amino acids. Trimming removed 4 bases from V and 4 bases from J, with 23 bases in between. Per the germline V gene, CDR1 is MDHEN and CDR2 is SYDVKM. In DNA form, the CDR3 reads TGTGCCAGCAGTTCCCCCTCTATATGGGGGCCAACTAATCAGCCCCAGCATTTT. Amino acids: CASSSPSIWGPTNQPQHF.

The J gene is TRBJ1-2, the V gene TRBV29-1; D call uncertain. V was shortened by 3 bases and J by 1 base, with 12 bases between the two germline ends. Germline CDR1 is SQVTM and CDR2 is ANQGSEA. This CDR3 is built from 14 residues. DNA of the CDR3: TGCAGCGTTGAGACCTCGTATGATAACTATGGCTACACCTTC. Protein product: CSVETSYDNYGYTF.

The chain employs TRBV9 and TRBJ2-7, with 9 nucleotides matching TRBD2. Germline assignment: CDR1 SGDLS and CDR2 YYNGEE. The J segment lost 2 bases and the V segment lost 7 bases, leaving 7 bases of the junction unmatched. The CDR3 covers 14 residues. CDR3 amino acids: CASSETSGAYEQYF. CDR3 coding DNA: TGTGCCAGCTCCGAGACTAGCGGCGCCTACGAGCAGTACTTC.

The table lists this clone with a count of one. The chain combines TRBV30 with TRBJ2-2, with 9 bases matching TRBD1. CDR1 is GTSNPN and CDR2 is SVGIG in the germline V gene (reference sequence). V dropped 8 bases and J dropped 7; count of bases not matched to a gene: 14. The CDR3 is 15 amino acids. The CDR3, as DNA: TGTGCCCACGCCCCCTACAGGGGGCAGAACGGGGAGCTGTTTTTT. Translation: CAHAPYRGQNGELFF. Full variable domain (remainder filled in from reference TRBV30 and TRBJ2-2): SQTIHQWPATLVQPVGSPLSLECTVEGTSNPNLYWYRQAAGRGLQLLFYSVGIGQISSEVPQNLSASRPQDRQFILSSKKLLLSDSGFYLCAHAPYRGQNGELFFGEGSRLTVL.

This clone occurred a few times. This rearrangement joins TRBV4-2 to TRBJ2-4, with D maybe TRBD1 (6 bases). Between the trimmed V and J ends, which lost 5 bases and 0 bases, there was a span of 14 bases. This CDR3 is 16 amino acids long. Per the germline V gene, CDR1 is LGHNA and CDR2 is YNFKEQ. CDR3 in DNA: TGTGCCAGCAGCGCATCGGGACAACTAGCCAAAAACATTCAGTACTTC. Protein: CASSASGQLAKNIQYF.

This clone was picked up one time. The V gene is TRBV30, the J gene TRBJ1-3; D perhaps matches TRBD1 (6 bases). Trimming pared 8 bases from V and 2 bases from J, leaving 19 bases between. Per germline, CDR1 GTSNPN and CDR2 SVGIG (reference sequence). The CDR3 contains 15 residues. The CDR3 here is CARSDLGGAGNTIYF. In DNA form, the CDR3 reads TGTGCCCGCTCGGATTTGGGGGGCGCTGGAAACACCATATATTTT. Full variable domain (outside the CDR3, taken from reference TRBV30 and TRBJ1-3): SQTIHQWPATLVQPVGSPLSLECTVEGTSNPNLYWYRQAAGRGLQLLFYSVGIGQISSEVPQNLSASRPQDRQFILSSKKLLLSDSGFYLCARSDLGGAGNTIYFGEGSWLTVV.

V usage is TRBV5-1 and J usage is TRBJ2-7, with D possibly called TRBD1 or TRBD2 (5 bases each). Looked up from germline, CDR1 is SGHRS and CDR2 is YFSETQ. V dropped 7 bases and J dropped 0 bases, with 20 bases sitting between them. CDR3 length: 16 residues. CDR3 residues: CASRDRQGGGSYEQYF. CDR3 nucleotide sequence: TGCGCCAGCCGCGACCGGCAGGGCGGAGGCTCCTACGAGCAGTACTTC.

The chain recombines TRBV11-2 with TRBJ2-7, with 8 positions matching TRBD1. The germline CDR1 and CDR2 sequences are SGHAT and FQNNGV. The CDR3 runs 15 residues. V lost 5 bases to trimming and J lost 0 bases; unmatched junction nucleotides: 6. CDR3 protein: CASSPGQASSYEQYF. The CDR3 DNA reads TGTGCCAGCAGCCCGGGACAGGCGAGCTCCTACGAGCAGTACTTC.

The rearrangement joins TRBV6-5 to TRBJ1-3; D gene uncertain. This CDR3 comprises 14 residues. Looked up from germline, CDR1 is MNHEY and CDR2 is SVGAGI. With 7 bases removed from V and 4 bases from J, the gap between germline ends came to 14 bases. CDR3: CASNSRAEGNTIYF. In nucleotides, the CDR3 is TGTGCCAGCAATAGTCGGGCAGAGGGAAACACCATATATTTT.

The rearrangement joins TRBV10-1 to TRBJ2-1; 11 bases align to TRBD2. This CDR3 has 14 residues. V lost 7 bases, J lost 7 bases, and 6 bases stayed unmatched. Germline V gives CDR1 WNHNN, CDR2 SYGVQD (reference sequence). This chain's CDR3 is CASKASGRFNEQFF. The CDR3 DNA reads as TGCGCCAGCAAGGCTAGCGGGAGGTTTAATGAGCAGTTCTTC.

The chain joins TRBV7-9 to TRBJ2-3; the D is unclear. Germline V gene data show CDR1 as SEHNR and CDR2 as FQNEAQ (reference sequence). Trimming shortened V by 5 bases and J by 5 bases, and 5 bases separated the two germline ends. CDR3 size: 11 residues. The CDR3 coding sequence is TGTGCCAGCAGCGCTCAAGATACGCAGTATTTT. It specifies CASSAQDTQYF.

CDR3 sequence: CASSQDWRTGSSYEQYF. In nucleotides, the CDR3 is TGTGCCAGCAGCCAAGATTGGCGGACAGGGAGCTCCTACGAGCAGTACTTC. The chain employs TRBV14 and TRBJ2-7, with TRBD1 identical over 8 bases. Losses at the gene ends were 0 bases for V and 0 bases for J; bases not matched to a gene: 7. This CDR3 is built from 17 residues. CDR1 is SGHDN and CDR2 is FVKESK in the germline V gene.